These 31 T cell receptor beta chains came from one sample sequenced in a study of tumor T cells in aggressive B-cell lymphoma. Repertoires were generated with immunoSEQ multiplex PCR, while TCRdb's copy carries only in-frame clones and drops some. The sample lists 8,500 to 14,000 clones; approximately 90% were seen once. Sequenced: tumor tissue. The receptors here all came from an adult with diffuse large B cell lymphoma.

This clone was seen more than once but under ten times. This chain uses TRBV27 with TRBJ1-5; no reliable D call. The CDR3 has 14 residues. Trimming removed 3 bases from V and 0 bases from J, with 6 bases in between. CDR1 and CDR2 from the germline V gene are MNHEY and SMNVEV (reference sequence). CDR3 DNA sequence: TGTGCCAGCAGTTTGCAGAATAGCAATCAGCCCCAGCATTTT. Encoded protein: CASSLQNSNQPQHF.

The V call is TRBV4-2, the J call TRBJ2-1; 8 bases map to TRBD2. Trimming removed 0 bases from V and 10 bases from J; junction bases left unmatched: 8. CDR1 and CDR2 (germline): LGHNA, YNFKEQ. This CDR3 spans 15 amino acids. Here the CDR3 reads CASSQEGAPGGEQFF. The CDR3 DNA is TGTGCCAGCAGCCAAGAAGGGGCACCGGGAGGGGAGCAGTTCTTC.

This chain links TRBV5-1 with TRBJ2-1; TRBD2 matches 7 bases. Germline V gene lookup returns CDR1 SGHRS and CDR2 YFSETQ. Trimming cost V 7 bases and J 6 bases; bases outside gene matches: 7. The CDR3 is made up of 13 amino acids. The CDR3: CASAGDYFNEQFF. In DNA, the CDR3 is TGCGCCAGCGCTGGGGACTACTTCAATGAGCAGTTCTTC.

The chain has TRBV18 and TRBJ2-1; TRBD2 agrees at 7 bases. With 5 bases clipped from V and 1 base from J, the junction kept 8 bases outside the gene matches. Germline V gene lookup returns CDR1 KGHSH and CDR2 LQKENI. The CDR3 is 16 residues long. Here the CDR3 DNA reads TGTGCCAGCTCAGTTCAGACTAGCCGTTCCTACAATGAGCAGTTCTTC. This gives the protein CASSVQTSRSYNEQFF.

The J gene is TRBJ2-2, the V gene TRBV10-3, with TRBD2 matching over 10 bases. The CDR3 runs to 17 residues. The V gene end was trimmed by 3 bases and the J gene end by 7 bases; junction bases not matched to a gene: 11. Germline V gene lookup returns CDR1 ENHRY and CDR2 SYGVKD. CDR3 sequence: CAISEGLAGAAGGELFF. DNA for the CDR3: TGTGCCATCAGTGAAGGGCTAGCGGGAGCGGCGGGCGGGGAGCTGTTTTTT.

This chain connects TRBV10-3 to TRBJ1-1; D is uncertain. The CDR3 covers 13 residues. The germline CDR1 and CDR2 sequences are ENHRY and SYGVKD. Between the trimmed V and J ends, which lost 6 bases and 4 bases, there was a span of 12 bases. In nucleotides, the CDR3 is TGTGCCATCAGGGAGGAGCAGGTCACTGAAGCTTTCTTT. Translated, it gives CAIREEQVTEAFF.

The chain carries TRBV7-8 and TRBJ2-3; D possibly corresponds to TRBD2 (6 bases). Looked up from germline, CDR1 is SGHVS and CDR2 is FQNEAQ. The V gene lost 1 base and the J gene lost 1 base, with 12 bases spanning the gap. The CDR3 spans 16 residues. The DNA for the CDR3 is TGTGCCAGCAGCTTAGGGGTAGGGACTGGCACAGATACGCAGTATTTT. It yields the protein CASSLGVGTGTDTQYF.

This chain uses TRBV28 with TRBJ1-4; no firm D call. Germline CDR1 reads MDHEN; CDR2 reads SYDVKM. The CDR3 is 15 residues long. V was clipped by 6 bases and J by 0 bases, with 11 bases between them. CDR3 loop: CASSPTGTTNEKLFF. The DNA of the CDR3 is TGTGCCAGCAGCCCGACCGGGACAACTAATGAAAAACTGTTTTTT.

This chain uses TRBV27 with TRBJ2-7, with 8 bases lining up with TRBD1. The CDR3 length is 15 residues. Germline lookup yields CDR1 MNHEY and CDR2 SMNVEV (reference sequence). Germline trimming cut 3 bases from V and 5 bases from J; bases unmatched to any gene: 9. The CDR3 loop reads CASSFLAGGADEQYF. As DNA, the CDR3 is TGTGCCAGCAGTTTTCTGGCAGGGGGCGCAGACGAGCAGTACTTC.

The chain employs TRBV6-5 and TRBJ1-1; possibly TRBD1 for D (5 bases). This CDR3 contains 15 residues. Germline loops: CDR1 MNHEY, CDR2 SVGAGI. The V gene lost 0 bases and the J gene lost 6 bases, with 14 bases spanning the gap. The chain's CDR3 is CASSYSRSGRSEAFF. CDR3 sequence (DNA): TGTGCCAGCAGTTACTCGAGGTCAGGGAGGTCTGAAGCTTTCTTT.

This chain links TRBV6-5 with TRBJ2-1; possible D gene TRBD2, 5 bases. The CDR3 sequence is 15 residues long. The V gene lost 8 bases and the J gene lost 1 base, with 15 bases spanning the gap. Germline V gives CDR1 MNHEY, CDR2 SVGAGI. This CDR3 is CASSEGRPSYNEQFF. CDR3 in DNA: TGTGCCAGCTCAGAGGGAAGACCATCCTACAATGAGCAGTTCTTC.

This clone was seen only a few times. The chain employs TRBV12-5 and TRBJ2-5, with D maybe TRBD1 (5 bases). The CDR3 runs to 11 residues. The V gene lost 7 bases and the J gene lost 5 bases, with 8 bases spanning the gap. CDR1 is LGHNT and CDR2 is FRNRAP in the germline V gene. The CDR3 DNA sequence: TGTGCTAGTGAAAAGGGGGAGACCCAGTACTTC. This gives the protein CASEKGETQYF.

DNA for the CDR3: TGTGCCAGCAGATCGGGACTAGCGGGAGGAGGCCCCCTCGATGAGCAGTTCTTC. This translates into CASRSGLAGGGPLDEQFF. The chain carries TRBV28 and TRBJ2-1, with 15 bases aligning to TRBD2. This CDR3 is built from 18 residues. The junction had 14 bases not matched to a gene; V was cut back by 6 bases and J by 8 bases. In germline, CDR1 is MDHEN, CDR2 SYDVKM.

The CDR3 sequence is CASSPTGQGSPYEQYF. In DNA form, the CDR3 reads TGTGCCAGCAGTCCCACCGGACAGGGAAGTCCCTACGAGCAGTACTTC. The chain uses TRBV28 and TRBJ2-7; 8 bases agree with TRBD1. The CDR3 spans 16 residues. Per the germline V gene, CDR1 is MDHEN and CDR2 is SYDVKM. J gave up 2 bases and V 5 bases, and 11 bases lay outside the gene matches.

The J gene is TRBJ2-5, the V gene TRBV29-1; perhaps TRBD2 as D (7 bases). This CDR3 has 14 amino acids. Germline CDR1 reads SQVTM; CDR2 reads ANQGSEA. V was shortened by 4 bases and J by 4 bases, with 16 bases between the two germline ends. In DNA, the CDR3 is TGCAGCGTTGGCGGGGGCGGAGTAGGAGAGACCCAGTACTTC. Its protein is CSVGGGGVGETQYF.

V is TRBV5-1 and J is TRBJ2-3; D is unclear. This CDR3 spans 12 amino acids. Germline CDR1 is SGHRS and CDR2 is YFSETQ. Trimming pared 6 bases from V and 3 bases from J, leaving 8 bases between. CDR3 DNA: TGCGCCAGCACCGTCGGGACAGATACGCAGTATTTT. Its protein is CASTVGTDTQYF.

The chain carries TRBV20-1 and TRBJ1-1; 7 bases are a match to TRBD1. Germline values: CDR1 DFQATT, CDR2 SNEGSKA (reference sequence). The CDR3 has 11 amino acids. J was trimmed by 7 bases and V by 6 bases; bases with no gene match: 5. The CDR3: CSAGGQVEAFF. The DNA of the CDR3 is TGCAGTGCAGGCGGACAGGTTGAAGCTTTCTTT.

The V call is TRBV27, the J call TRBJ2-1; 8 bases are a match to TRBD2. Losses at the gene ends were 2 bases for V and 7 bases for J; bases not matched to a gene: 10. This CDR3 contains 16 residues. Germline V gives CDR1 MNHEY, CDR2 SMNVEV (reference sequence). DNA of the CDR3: TGTGCCAGCAGTTTAAGGCTCGCGGGAGGTATAAATGAGCAGTTCTTC. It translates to CASSLRLAGGINEQFF.

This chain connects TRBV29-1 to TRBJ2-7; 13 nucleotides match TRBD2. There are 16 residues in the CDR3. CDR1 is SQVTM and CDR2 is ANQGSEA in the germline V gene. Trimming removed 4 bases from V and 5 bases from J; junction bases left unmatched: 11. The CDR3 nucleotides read TGCAGCGTTGTTACTCCACTAGCGGGAGGGCCCCACGAGCAGTACTTC. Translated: CSVVTPLAGGPHEQYF.

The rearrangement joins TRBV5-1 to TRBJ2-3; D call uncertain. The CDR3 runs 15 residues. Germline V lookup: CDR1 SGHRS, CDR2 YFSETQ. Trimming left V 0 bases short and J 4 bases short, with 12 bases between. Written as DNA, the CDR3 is TGCGCCAGCAGCTTGGGAGCTAGTTCCGCAGATACGCAGTATTTT. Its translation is CASSLGASSADTQYF.

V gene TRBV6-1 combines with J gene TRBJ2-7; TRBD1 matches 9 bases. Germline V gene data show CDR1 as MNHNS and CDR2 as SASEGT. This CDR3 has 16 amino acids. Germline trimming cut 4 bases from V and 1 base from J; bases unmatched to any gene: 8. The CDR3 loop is CASSGSYGTGSYEQYF. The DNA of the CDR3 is TGTGCCAGCAGTGGAAGTTATGGGACAGGGTCCTACGAGCAGTACTTC.

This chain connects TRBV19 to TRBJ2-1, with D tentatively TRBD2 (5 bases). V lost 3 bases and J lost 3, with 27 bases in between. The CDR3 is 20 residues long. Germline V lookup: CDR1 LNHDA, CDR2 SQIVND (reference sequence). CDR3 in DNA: TGTGCCAGTAGTATTGGGCGGGCAGGACCCAGCGGTCCCCTCTACAATGAGCAGTTCTTC. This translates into CASSIGRAGPSGPLYNEQFF.

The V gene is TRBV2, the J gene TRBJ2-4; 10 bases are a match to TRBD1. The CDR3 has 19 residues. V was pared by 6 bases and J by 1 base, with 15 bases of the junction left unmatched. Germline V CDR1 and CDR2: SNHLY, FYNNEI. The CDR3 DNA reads TGTGCCAGCAGAGCCCCTCAGACAGGGGGCTCAAGGGCCAAAAACATTCAGTACTTC. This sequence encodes CASRAPQTGGSRAKNIQYF.

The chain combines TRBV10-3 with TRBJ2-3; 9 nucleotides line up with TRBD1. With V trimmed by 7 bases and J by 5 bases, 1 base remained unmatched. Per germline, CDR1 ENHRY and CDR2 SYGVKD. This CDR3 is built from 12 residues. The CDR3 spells CAITDRGDTQYF. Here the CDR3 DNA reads TGTGCCATCACGGACAGGGGAGATACGCAGTATTTT.

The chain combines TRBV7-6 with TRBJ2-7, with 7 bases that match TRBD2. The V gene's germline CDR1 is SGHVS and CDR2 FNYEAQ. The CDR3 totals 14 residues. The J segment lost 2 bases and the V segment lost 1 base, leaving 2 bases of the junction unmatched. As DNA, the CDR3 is TGTGCCAGCAGCTTAGAGGGAGGGACCTACGAGCAGTACTTC. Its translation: CASSLEGGTYEQYF.

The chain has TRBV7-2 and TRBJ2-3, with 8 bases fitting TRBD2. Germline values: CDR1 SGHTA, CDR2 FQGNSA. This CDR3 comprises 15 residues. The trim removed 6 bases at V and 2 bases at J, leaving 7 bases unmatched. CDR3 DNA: TGTGCCAGCAGTTCAGCGGGGGCCCACACAGATACGCAGTATTTT. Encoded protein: CASSSAGAHTDTQYF.

CDR3 sequence (DNA): TGTGCCAGCAGCCCCCGAGGGGGAAACACCATATATTTT. It translates to CASSPRGGNTIYF. V and J are TRBV5-4 and TRBJ1-3; D is undetermined. CDR3 length: 13 amino acids. V was cut by 4 bases and J by 4 bases, with 9 bases left in between. The germline gives CDR1 SGHNT, CDR2 YYREEE (reference sequence).

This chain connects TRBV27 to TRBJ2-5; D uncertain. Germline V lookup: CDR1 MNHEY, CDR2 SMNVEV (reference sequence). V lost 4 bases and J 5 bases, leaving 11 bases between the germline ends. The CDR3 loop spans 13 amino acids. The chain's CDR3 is CASSWARAETQYF. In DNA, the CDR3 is TGTGCCAGCAGTTGGGCCCGCGCGGAGACCCAGTACTTC.

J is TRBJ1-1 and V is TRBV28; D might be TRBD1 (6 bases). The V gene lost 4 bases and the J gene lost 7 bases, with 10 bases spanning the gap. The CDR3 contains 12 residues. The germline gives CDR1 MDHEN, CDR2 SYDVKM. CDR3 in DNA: TGTGCCAGCAGTTCCGGGACAAGTGAAGCTTTCTTT. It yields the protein CASSSGTSEAFF. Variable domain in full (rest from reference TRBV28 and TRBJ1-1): DVKVTQSSRYLVKRTGEKVFLECVQDMDHENMFWYRQDPGLGLRLIYFSYDVKMKEKGDIPEGYSVSREKKERFSLILESASTNQTSMYLCASSSGTSEAFFGQGTRLTVV.

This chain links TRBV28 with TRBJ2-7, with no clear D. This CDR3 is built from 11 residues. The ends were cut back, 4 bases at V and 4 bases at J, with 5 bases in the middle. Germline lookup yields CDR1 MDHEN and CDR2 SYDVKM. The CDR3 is CASSYRYEQYF. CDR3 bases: TGTGCCAGCAGTTATAGATACGAGCAGTACTTC.

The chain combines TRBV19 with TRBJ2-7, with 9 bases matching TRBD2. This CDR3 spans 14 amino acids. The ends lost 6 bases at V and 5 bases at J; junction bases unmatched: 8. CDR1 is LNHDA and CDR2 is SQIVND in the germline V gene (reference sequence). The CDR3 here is CASSLSGSRNEQYF. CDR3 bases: TGTGCCAGTAGCCTTAGCGGGAGCAGGAACGAGCAGTACTTC.